The clone carrying this TCR beta chain has at least ten counts. The antigen remains unidentified. After constant-region reverse-primer amplification, full-length variable regions underwent semi-nested PCR with Nested Universal Primer A. TCRdb independently ran MiXCR on the 5' RACE reads; one entry per CDR3 protein. The profile shows 30,000 to 40,000 distinct CDR3 sequences, about 25% of them singletons. CDR1 MNHEY and CDR2 SMNVEV come from the germline V gene (reference sequence). The CDR3 covers 12 residues. The V end lost 7 bases, the J end lost 2 bases, and 9 bases lay between the germline ends. Study outcomes and limitations: Tumor memory CD4+ T cell TCR gene usage clustered with blood and lymph node memory CD4+ cells and lymph node naive CD4+ cells. The larger-cohort validation was restricted to a single TCR beta V-J rearrangement rather than whole repertoires.

Sequencing was done on a sample of naive CD4+ T cells sorted from a lymph node. As for subset: naive CD4+ T cells, CD4+CD45RA+CD25-. This sequence was found in a female donor with breast cancer. V gene TRBV27 combines with J gene TRBJ2-7, with a tentative D call TRBD2 (5 bases). The CDR3 loop reads CASKGAAYEQYF. In DNA, the CDR3 is TGTGCCAGCAAGGGAGCAGCCTACGAGCAGTACTTC.